This is a list of T cell receptor beta chains from one sample in a study of T-cell memory formation after mild COVID-19. One entry per CDR3 protein, called by TCRdb with MiXCR from the 5' RACE reads. The data hold some 48,000 distinct CDR3 sequences, with around 10% observed a single time. The sample was PBMCs or a T cell subset sorted from them (not recorded which). These receptors originate from a man between 18 and 35 years old who had mild COVID-19 (a few samples of this study predate the infection). Cell type and time point are not known. The CDR3 runs from the conserved cysteine through the conserved F or W. A D gene is named only where the DNA matches it firmly. A clone size is listed for some rows: how often the clone was seen (once, few, many), or a class if it is expanded.

j_call clone_size v_call d_call cdr3_aa cdr3_nt
TRBJ1-3 few TRBV9 NA CASSVDSPSSGNTIYF TGTGCCAGCAGCGTAGACTCTCCCAGCTCTGGAAACACCATATATTTT
TRBJ2-2 NA TRBV3-1 NA CASSQAWGGAYTGELFF TGTGCCAGCAGCCAAGCATGGGGCGGGGCTTACACCGGGGAGCTGTTTTTT
TRBJ2-3 few TRBV5-4 NA CASSSAAARTDTQYF TGTGCCAGCAGCTCCGCGGCGGCCCGCACAGATACGCAGTATTTT
TRBJ2-3 many TRBV7-9 NA CASSNRRAAADTQYF TGTGCCAGCAGCAACCGACGGGCAGCGGCAGATACGCAGTATTTT
TRBJ2-5 many TRBV29-1 NA CSGGGTGQTQYF TGCAGCGGAGGGGGAACAGGTCAGACCCAGTACTTC
TRBJ2-3 few TRBV24-1 TRBD1 CATSESGTGVADTQYF TGTGCCACCAGTGAATCCGGGACAGGGGTTGCAGATACGCAGTATTTT
TRBJ2-2 few TRBV4-1 TRBD2 CASSPGTSGGGELFF TGCGCCAGCAGCCCCGGGACTAGCGGGGGGGGGGAGCTGTTTTTT
TRBJ2-2 few TRBV7-8 NA CASSHWVGELFF TGTGCCAGCAGTCACTGGGTCGGGGAGCTGTTTTTT
TRBJ2-7 NA TRBV7-9 NA CASSLTGPYEQYF TGTGCCAGCAGCTTAACGGGACCCTACGAGCAGTACTTC
TRBJ1-3 NA TRBV7-9 NA CASSLAQTERDTIYF TGTGCCAGCAGCTTAGCCCAGACGGAGCGGGACACCATATATTTT
TRBJ2-7 many TRBV3-1 NA CASSRGSPGYEQYF TGTGCCAGCAGCCGGGGCAGTCCTGGCTACGAGCAGTACTTC
TRBJ2-7 few TRBV20-1 TRBD1 CSASPRTGGYEQYF TGCAGTGCTAGCCCAAGGACAGGGGGCTACGAGCAGTACTTC
TRBJ1-6 NA TRBV4-3 NA CASSQDKGLGSPLHF TGCGCCAGCAGCCAAGATAAGGGGCTAGGGTCACCCCTCCACTTT
TRBJ1-4 few TRBV4-3 NA CASSHSESGSEKLFF TGCGCCAGCAGCCACTCGGAGTCGGGGAGTGAAAAACTGTTTTTT
TRBJ1-1 few TRBV29-1 TRBD1 CSVWTGWMNTEAFF TGCAGCGTCTGGACAGGGTGGATGAACACTGAAGCTTTCTTT
TRBJ2-5 few TRBV29-1 TRBD2 CSVKGLAGGNQETQYF TGCAGCGTCAAGGGTCTAGCGGGGGGGAACCAAGAGACCCAGTACTTC
TRBJ2-5 NA TRBV6-4 TRBD2 CASSEQAGGQETQYF TGTGCCAGCAGTGAGCAAGCGGGGGGGCAAGAGACCCAGTACTTC
TRBJ2-7 many TRBV7-2 NA CASSLKAPEQYF TGTGCCAGCAGCTTGAAGGCTCCCGAGCAGTACTTC
TRBJ2-3 many TRBV6-5 NA CASSPTSDTQYF TGTGCCAGCAGCCCTACCTCAGATACGCAGTATTTT
TRBJ1-2 few TRBV5-1 NA CASSLGPSASYTF TGCGCCAGCAGCTTGGGACCGAGCGCCAGCTACACCTTC
TRBJ1-5 NA TRBV27 TRBD1 CASSPQGAGSNQPQHF TGTGCCAGCAGTCCGCAGGGGGCAGGGAGTAATCAGCCCCAGCATTTT
TRBJ2-1 few TRBV18 NA CASSWRGGDEQFF TGTGCCAGCTCTTGGCGCGGAGGGGATGAGCAGTTCTTC
TRBJ2-2 NA TRBV5-6 NA CASSLGGQNTGELFF TGTGCCAGCAGCTTGGGCGGTCAGAACACCGGGGAGCTGTTTTTT
TRBJ2-7 few TRBV20-1 NA CSAQGSDEQYF TGCAGTGCTCAGGGGTCCGACGAGCAGTACTTC
TRBJ2-5 NA TRBV20-1 NA CSARAGWEETQYF TGCAGTGCTAGGGCGGGGTGGGAAGAGACCCAGTACTTC
TRBJ2-3 NA TRBV30 NA CAWSFLDTQYF TGTGCCTGGAGCTTTCTGGATACGCAGTATTTT
TRBJ2-6 NA TRBV6-1 NA CASSVSGGSGANVLTF TGTGCCAGCAGTGTATCAGGTGGTTCTGGGGCCAACGTCCTGACTTTC
TRBJ1-1 NA TRBV7-2 NA CASSLIAGDTEAFF TGTGCCAGCAGCTTAATCGCGGGAGACACTGAAGCTTTCTTT
TRBJ2-5 few TRBV5-1 NA CASSLGGTQETQYF TGCGCCAGCAGCTTGGGGGGCACCCAAGAGACCCAGTACTTC
TRBJ1-1 NA TRBV15 NA CATSRPPPAREGAFF TGTGCCACCAGCAGACCCCCCCCGGCCAGAGAGGGAGCTTTCTTT
TRBJ2-5 NA TRBV18 NA CASSPRGGQETQYF TGTGCCAGCTCACCCAGGGGGGGTCAGGAGACCCAGTACTTC
TRBJ2-3 many TRBV12-3/TRBV12-4 NA CATTPRTTDTDTQYF TGTGCCACCACGCCAAGGACAACAGACACAGATACGCAGTATTTT
TRBJ1-1 few TRBV20-1 TRBD1 CSARARTGGRGAFF TGCAGTGCTAGAGCGCGGACAGGGGGTCGAGGTGCTTTCTTT
TRBJ1-2 NA TRBV4-2 NA CASSQDQGQPYGYTF TGTGCCAGCAGCCAAGATCAAGGACAGCCCTATGGCTACACCTTC
TRBJ2-3 NA TRBV29-1 NA CSVTTTRAGTDTQYF TGCAGCGTTACCACGACCAGGGCAGGCACAGATACGCAGTATTTT
TRBJ2-1 NA TRBV9 TRBD2 CASSGGSSGGTYNEQFF TGTGCCAGCAGCGGCGGATCTAGCGGGGGGACCTACAATGAGCAGTTCTTC
TRBJ2-2 few TRBV18 NA CASSPNTDSRTGELFF TGTGCCAGCTCACCGAACACGGACAGCCGCACCGGGGAGCTGTTTTTT
TRBJ2-3 many TRBV11-2 NA CASSAPGTSTDTQYF TGTGCCAGCAGCGCTCCCGGGACAAGCACAGATACGCAGTATTTT
TRBJ1-2 NA TRBV12-3/TRBV12-4 NA CASRQNRAGYGYTF TGTGCCAGCAGGCAAAACAGGGCTGGCTATGGCTACACCTTC
TRBJ2-3 NA TRBV30 TRBD1 CAWSHGTANTDTQYF TGTGCCTGGAGTCACGGGACAGCTAACACAGATACGCAGTATTTT
TRBJ2-3 many TRBV4-1 TRBD1 CASSQVDRVNTQYF TGCGCCAGCAGCCAAGTGGACAGGGTCAATACGCAGTATTTT
TRBJ2-7 NA TRBV15 TRBD2 CATSRSGGPYEQYF TGTGCCACCAGCCGTAGCGGGGGTCCCTACGAGCAGTACTTC
TRBJ2-7 few TRBV7-9 NA CASSWGGSEQYF TGTGCCAGCAGCTGGGGTGGGAGCGAGCAGTACTTC
TRBJ2-1 few TRBV7-2 TRBD2 CASSLALAGHNEQFF TGTGCCAGCAGCTTAGCGTTAGCGGGGCACAATGAGCAGTTCTTC
TRBJ1-2 NA TRBV29-1 TRBD1 CSGRDRELDGYTF TGCAGCGGTCGGGACAGGGAGTTAGATGGCTACACCTTC
TRBJ2-5 NA TRBV6-5 NA CASSYGGVQETQYF TGTGCCAGCAGTTACGGCGGGGTCCAAGAGACCCAGTACTTC
TRBJ1-6 few TRBV7-2 NA CASSLERGGNSPLHF TGTGCCAGCAGCTTAGAAAGGGGTGGTAATTCACCCCTCCACTTT
TRBJ2-2 few TRBV5-1 NA CASSGIGFGSGELFF TGCGCCAGCAGCGGGATAGGGTTCGGGTCCGGGGAGCTGTTTTTT
TRBJ1-2 few TRBV29-1 NA CSVRDTYGYTF TGCAGCGTTCGGGACACCTATGGCTACACCTTC